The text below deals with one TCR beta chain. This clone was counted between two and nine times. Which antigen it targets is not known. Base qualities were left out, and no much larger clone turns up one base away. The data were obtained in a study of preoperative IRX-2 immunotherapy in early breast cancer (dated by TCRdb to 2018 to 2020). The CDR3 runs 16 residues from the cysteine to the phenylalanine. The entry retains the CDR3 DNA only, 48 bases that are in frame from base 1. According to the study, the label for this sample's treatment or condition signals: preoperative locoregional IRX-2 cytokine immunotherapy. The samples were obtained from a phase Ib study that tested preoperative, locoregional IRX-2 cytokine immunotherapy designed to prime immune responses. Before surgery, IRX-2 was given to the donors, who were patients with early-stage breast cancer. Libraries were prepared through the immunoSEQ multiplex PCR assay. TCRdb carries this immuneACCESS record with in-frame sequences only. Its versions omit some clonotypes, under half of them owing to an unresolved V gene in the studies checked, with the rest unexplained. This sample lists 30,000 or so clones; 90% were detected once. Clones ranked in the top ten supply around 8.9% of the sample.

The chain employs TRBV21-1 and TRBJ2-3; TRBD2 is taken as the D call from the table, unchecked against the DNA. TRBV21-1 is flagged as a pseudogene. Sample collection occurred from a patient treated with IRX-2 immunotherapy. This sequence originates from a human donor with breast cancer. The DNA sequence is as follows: TGTGCCAGCAGCAAAATGTCACTCAGAGGGACAGATACGCAGTATTTT. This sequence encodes CASSKMSLRGTDTQYF.